This TCR beta chain came from a study of graft-versus-host responses after intestinal transplantation. On this clone itself: The antigen remains unidentified.

Profiled with immunoSEQ multiplex PCR; TCRdb holds only in-frame clones, not every one. This sample has 55,000 to 65,000 clones; 90% to 95% occur once, and the top ten carry about 0.41%. This CDR3 is 16 amino acids long. The trim removed 4 bases at V and 0 bases at J, leaving 4 bases unmatched. Germline CDR1 SGHTA, CDR2 FQGNSA. Sample: unstimulated CD4+ T cells sorted from spleen or lymph node cells, taken before transplant. The source of this sequence is a human donor who was the organ donor for an intestinal transplant. The rearrangement links TRBV7-2 to TRBJ2-3; 10 bases match TRBD1. The CDR3 DNA reads TGTGCCAGCAGCTCGACAGGGGGCCCTAGCACAGATACGCAGTATTTT. It codes for CASSSTGGPSTDTQYF.